The present entry profiles one TCR beta chain with its context. Its antigen is not known. Free of recent acute infections or vaccinations, the donors were healthy HIV-negative adults. CD8 memory pooled CD45RO+ cells and CCR7-negative CD45RA+ TemRA cells. This table comes from immunoSEQ multiplex PCR, and its TCRdb copy is limited to in-frame clones, with some not included. The sample lists 400,000 or so clones, about 96% occurring once. The data belong to a study of shared clonotypes between healthy human individuals. Study-wide context: The study used three CD4 naive, three CD4 memory, two CD8 naive and one CD8 memory plate per donor.

General study points: Naive CD4 clonotypes overlapped across a handful of donors at about 5.2%.

Trimming pared 1 base from V and 9 bases from J, leaving 28 bases between. This CDR3 contains 18 residues. Per germline, CDR1 MDHEN and CDR2 SYDVKM. This clonotype was sampled from a man aged 30 to 39 in good health. This chain joins TRBV28 and TRBJ2-7, with a possible D match to TRBD2 (7 bases). The sequenced sample consisted of memory CD8+ T cells sorted from blood. Subset specified: CD45RO+ cells pooled with CCR7-negative TemRA cells. The CDR3 spells CASSLYGRGRREVIGQYF. CDR3 coding DNA: TGTGCCAGCAGTTTATACGGGCGGGGGCGCAGGGAAGTGATAGGGCAGTACTTC.